This T cell receptor (beta chain) came from a study of blood T cell repertoires in COVID-19. Turning to the study itself: COVID-19 samples collected from the United States, Italy and Spain covered acute and convalescent phases. The cDNA or gDNA used as material had been derived from T cells, B-cell-depleted T cells, or PBMCs.

Profiling relied on immunoSEQ multiplex PCR, and the TCRdb table lists in-frame clones only, not all of them. Of about 70,000 clones in the sample, around 90% were seen once. The CDR3 is 15 residues long. V gave up 4 bases and J gave up 3 bases; unmatched junction bases: 7. Germline assignment: CDR1 SEHNR and CDR2 FQNEAQ (reference sequence). This clone was recorded a few times. V usage is TRBV7-9 and J usage is TRBJ2-7; 9 bases agree with TRBD2. This clonotype originated in a man in his forties or fifties with acute or convalescent COVID-19. The sequencing sample was made of peripheral blood. This CDR3 is CASSSEREAIYEQYF. CDR3 nucleotides: TGTGCCAGCAGCTCAGAGCGGGAGGCCATCTACGAGCAGTACTTC.